This T cell receptor (beta chain) comes out of a study of persistence of HIV-infected CD4 T cells. Study outcomes and limitations: The rare CMV-responding cells with HIV-1 proviruses were not separately TCR-sequenced.

The CDR3 covers 11 residues. Deletions cut 4 bases from V and 7 bases from J, with 4 bases between. Germline loops: CDR1 MNHEY, CDR2 SVGEGT. The stimulus was lysate of CMV-infected fibroblasts, 10 ug/mL. CD40L/CD69 double-negative CD45RO-high memory CD4+ T cells were collected. Turning to this clone: The antigen is unknown.

Sequencing used immunoSEQ version 4 in survey mode. Some clones are missing from TCRdb's copy, which holds only in-frame ones; the method was immunoSEQ multiplex PCR. Counted here are fewer than 35,000 clones, roughly 80% occurring once; the ten biggest clones make up about 0.83%. The rearrangement uses TRBV6-2 or TRBV6-3 and TRBJ2-2; no clear D. The sequences come from CD4+ T cells sorted from PBMCs after approximately 19-hour stimulation, collected from a patient who received antiretroviral therapy. The TCR comes from an adult man with HIV who was CMV-seropositive. CDR3 sequence: CASSLLGELFF. In DNA form, the CDR3 reads TGTGCCAGCAGTTTACTCGGGGAGCTGTTTTTT.